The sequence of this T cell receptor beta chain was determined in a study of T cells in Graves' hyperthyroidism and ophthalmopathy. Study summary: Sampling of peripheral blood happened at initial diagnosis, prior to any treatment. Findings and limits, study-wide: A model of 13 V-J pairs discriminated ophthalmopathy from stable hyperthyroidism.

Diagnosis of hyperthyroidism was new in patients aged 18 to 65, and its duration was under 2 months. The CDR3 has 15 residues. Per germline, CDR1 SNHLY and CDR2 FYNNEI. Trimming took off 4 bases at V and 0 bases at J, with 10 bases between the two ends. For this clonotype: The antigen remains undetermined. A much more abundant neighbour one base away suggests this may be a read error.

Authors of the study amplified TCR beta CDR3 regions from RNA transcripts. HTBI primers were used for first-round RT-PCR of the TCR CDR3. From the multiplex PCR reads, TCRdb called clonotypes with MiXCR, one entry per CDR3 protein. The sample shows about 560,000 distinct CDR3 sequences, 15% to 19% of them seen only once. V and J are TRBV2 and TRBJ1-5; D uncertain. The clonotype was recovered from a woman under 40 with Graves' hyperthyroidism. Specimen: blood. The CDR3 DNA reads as TGTGCCAGCAGTGTTCCAACCGTTAGCAATCAGCCCCAGCATTTT. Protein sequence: CASSVPTVSNQPQHF.